The subject of this entry is one TCR beta chain. Its antigen specificity is not known. Base-call qualities are not available, and no considerably larger clone is one nucleotide away. The lymph node samples were taken from the axillary draining lymph nodes of breast cancer patients. Instrument on record: Illumina HiSeq 2000. Multiplex PCR amplification was used to build the TCR beta chain libraries. High-throughput sequencing was used to analyze the amplified TCR beta chain products. TCRdb took the public reads, trimmed them with fastp at Q25, ran MiXCR for clone calling and kept in-frame beta chains. Rows with a matching CDR3 protein are joined into one entry that keeps the most common DNA and genes. The sample table records approximately 90,000 distinct CDR3 sequences; about 27% of these occur just once. The ten top clones hold about 8% of the sample. This record belongs to a study of breast tumors, draining lymph nodes, adjacent tissues (dated by TCRdb to the mid-2010s). Concerning the study at large: TCR beta repertoires were compared across tumor, adjacent nontumor tissue and axillary lymph nodes obtained from breast cancer patients. In human breast cancer, the study set out to assess how tumor, surrounding tissue and draining lymph node repertoires relate to one another and whether T cells might be exchanged between them.

On the study overall, not on this receptor specifically: The data were considered consistent with the idea that most tumor T cells come from the lymph node and then expand in tumor tissue. Tumor T-cell repertoires showed less diversity than lymph node repertoires and more diversity than nontumor tissue repertoires, and tumor T-cell repertoires showed preferential V and J gene usage. In luminal-like breast cancer, tumor and nontumor tissue repertoires resembled each other significantly more than in basal-like breast cancer. The study presented the conclusion that tumor T cells originate in lymph nodes as consistent with a hypothesis, not as something directly demonstrated.

The source is a female donor with breast cancer. Some clones in this sample may be carry-over from other donors' samples. Sequencing input: axillary lymph node tissue.

The DNA is TGTGCCAGCAGAGCAGAACACTATGAGCAGTTCTTC. This encodes CASRAEHYEQFF. The V gene is TRBV2 and the J gene is TRBJ2-1; there is no confident call for the D gene. The cysteine opens and the phenylalanine closes a CDR3 of 12 amino acids. The DNA shown is the 36-base CDR3, in frame from base 1. Between the V and J ends, shortened by 6 bases and 8 bases respectively, the junction contains 11 bases. CDR1 and CDR2 are read off the germline V gene as SNHLY and FYNNEI. The full variable domain, with segments outside the CDR3 supplied by the reference TRBV2 and TRBJ2-1 proteins, appears as EPEVTQTPSHQVTQMGQEVILRCVPISNHLYFYWYRQILGQKVEFLVSFYNNEISEKSEIFDDQFSVERPDGSNFTLKIRSTKLEDSAMYFCASRAEHYEQFFGPGTRLTVL.